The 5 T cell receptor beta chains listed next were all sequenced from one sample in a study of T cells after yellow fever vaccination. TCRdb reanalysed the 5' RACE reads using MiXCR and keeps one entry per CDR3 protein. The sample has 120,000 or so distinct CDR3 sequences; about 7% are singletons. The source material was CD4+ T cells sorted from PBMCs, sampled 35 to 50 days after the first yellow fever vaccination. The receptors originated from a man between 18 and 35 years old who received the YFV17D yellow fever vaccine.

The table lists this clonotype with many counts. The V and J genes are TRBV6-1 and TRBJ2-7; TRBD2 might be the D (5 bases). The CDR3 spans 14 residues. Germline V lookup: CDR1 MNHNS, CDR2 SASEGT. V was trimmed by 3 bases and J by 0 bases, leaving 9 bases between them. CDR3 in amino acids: CASSDAGGSYEQYF. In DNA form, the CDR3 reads TGTGCCAGCAGTGATGCGGGCGGCTCCTACGAGCAGTACTTC.

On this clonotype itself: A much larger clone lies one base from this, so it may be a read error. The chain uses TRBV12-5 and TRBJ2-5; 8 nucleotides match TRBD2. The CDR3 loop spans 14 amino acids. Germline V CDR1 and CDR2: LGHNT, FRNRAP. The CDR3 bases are TGTGCTAGTGCCCAAGGGACTAGGTGGAAGACCCAGCACTTC. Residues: CASAQGTRWKTQHF.

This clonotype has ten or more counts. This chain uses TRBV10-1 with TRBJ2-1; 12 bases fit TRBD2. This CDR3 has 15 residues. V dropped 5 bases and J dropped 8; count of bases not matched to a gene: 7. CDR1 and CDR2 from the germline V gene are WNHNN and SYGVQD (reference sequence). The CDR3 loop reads CASSRLAGGGDEQFF. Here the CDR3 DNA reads TGCGCCAGCAGTCGTCTAGCGGGGGGGGGAGATGAGCAGTTCTTC.

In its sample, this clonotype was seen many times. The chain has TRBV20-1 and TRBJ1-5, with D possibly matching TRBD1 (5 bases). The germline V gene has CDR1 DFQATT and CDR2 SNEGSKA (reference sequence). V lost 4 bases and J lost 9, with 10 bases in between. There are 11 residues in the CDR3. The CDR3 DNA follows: TGCAGTGCTAACTTGGGGGGGCCCCAGCATTTT. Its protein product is CSANLGGPQHF.

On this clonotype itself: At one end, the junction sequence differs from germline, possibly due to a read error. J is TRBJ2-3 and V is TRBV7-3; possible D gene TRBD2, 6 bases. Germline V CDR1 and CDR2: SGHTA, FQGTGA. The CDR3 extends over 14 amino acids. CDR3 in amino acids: CASSFRGSTNTQYF. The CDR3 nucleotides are TGTGCCAGCAGCTTTCGGGGGAGCACAAATACGCAGTATTTT.